This T cell receptor beta chain was documented in a study of early T cells in non-severe SARS-CoV-2 infection. The table lists this clonotype with a few counts. Individual cDNA molecules were tagged with unique molecular identifiers, the study reported. MiXCR, applied by TCRdb to the 5' RACE reads, yields one record per CDR3 protein. The sample lists tens of thousands of distinct CDR3 sequences, around 9.3% occurring once. V was pared by 3 bases and J by 6 bases, with 9 bases between. CDR3 length: 13 residues. The receptor was derived from an adult who was a healthcare worker with PCR-confirmed SARS-CoV-2 infection or an uninfected control (not recorded which). The sequenced sample consisted of whole blood. The chain is built from TRBV12-3 or TRBV12-4 and TRBJ2-4; D is unresolved. In DNA, the CDR3 is TGTGCCAGCAGTTTGATTAGTGGAAACATTCAGTACTTC. Translation gives CASSLISGNIQYF.